These T cell receptor beta chains were read from a single sample in a study of shared clonotypes between healthy human individuals. Profiling relied on immunoSEQ multiplex PCR, and the TCRdb table lists in-frame clones only, not all of them. Of more than 2 million clones in the sample, over 85% were seen once. Sequenced: naive CD8+ T cells sorted from blood. Receptor source: a man in his late teens or twenties in good health. Both conserved end residues are part of each CDR3. Only some rows state a clone size, as once, few, many or a class for expanded clones.

j_gene	abundance	v_gene	CDR3aa
TRBJ2-1	NA	TRBV11-2	CASTSLENEQFF
TRBJ2-7	NA	TRBV6-1	CATGTGFSYEQYF
TRBJ2-3	NA	TRBV30	CAWSVVVGGNTQYF
TRBJ1-2	NA	TRBV10-1	CARGTAISIPNYGYTF
TRBJ2-5	NA	TRBV10-3	CAIRGQAGETQYF
TRBJ2-7	NA	TRBV5-4	CASSLAPGTTDRGDEQYF
TRBJ2-6	NA	TRBV6-5	CASSYPESNVLTF
TRBJ1-2	NA	TRBV4-3	CASSHDNGYGYTF
TRBJ2-3	once	TRBV30	CAWRQGSTDTQYF
TRBJ2-4	NA	TRBV27	CASSLYPSGGPGGIQYF
TRBJ1-1	NA	TRBV2	CASSDVGPNTEAFF
TRBJ1-5	NA	TRBV2	CASREDRDGGNQPQHF
TRBJ1-1	NA	TRBV27	CASSLLTGNTEAFF
TRBJ2-3	once	TRBV6-6	CASSYIQGPGDTQYF
TRBJ1-2	NA	TRBV27	CASSTLGQFFYTF
TRBJ2-3	NA	TRBV5-1	CATRFGPGDTQYF
TRBJ1-2	NA	TRBV7-9	CASSPGQTSSGYTF
TRBJ2-1	once	TRBV20-1	CSARSAEQFF
TRBJ2-7	NA	TRBV13	CASSQPSSDSRAYF
TRBJ2-7	NA	TRBV10-3	CAISGPRQKSRYSYEQYF
TRBJ2-7	NA	TRBV29-1	CSARLLKTGENYEQYF
TRBJ2-2	NA	TRBV6-9	CASSYGTPGELFF
TRBJ2-5	NA	TRBV11-1	CASSPGQATYQETQYF
TRBJ2-1	NA	TRBV6-1	CASSDWTGIYNEQFF
TRBJ2-3	NA	TRBV4-2	CASSQSGTGGFTDTQYF